This T cell receptor beta chain comes out of a study of T cells in Graves' hyperthyroidism and ophthalmopathy. Study-wide background: At initial diagnosis, before any treatment had begun, peripheral blood was obtained.

Regarding the study as a whole: Expanded thyroid clonotypes (above 0.001) were mostly also found in blood. In the analysis, a 13 V-J model separated ophthalmopathy from stable hyperthyroidism.

Germline CDR1 is DFQATT and CDR2 is SNEGSKA (reference sequence). V was cut by 0 bases and J by 8 bases, with 13 bases left in between. The CDR3 totals 14 residues. Uncontrolled infections, other autoimmune diseases, pregnancy or lactation led to exclusion of patients. This clonotype was observed many times. Its antigen is not known. Amplified TCR beta CDR3 regions derived from RNA transcripts. The TCR CDR3 first-round RT-PCR relied on the HTBI primer set. In TCRdb, the multiplex PCR reads were re-called with MiXCR into one record per CDR3 protein. Of some 490,000 distinct CDR3 sequences listed, around 15% are singletons.

Sequences were obtained from blood. The V and J genes are TRBV20-1 and TRBJ2-2; TRBD2 might be the D (5 bases). The receptor comes from a woman in her thirties with Graves' ophthalmopathy. The chain's CDR3 is CSARDPQRSGELFF. CDR3 DNA sequence: TGCAGTGCTAGAGATCCCCAGCGGTCGGGGGAGCTGTTTTTT.